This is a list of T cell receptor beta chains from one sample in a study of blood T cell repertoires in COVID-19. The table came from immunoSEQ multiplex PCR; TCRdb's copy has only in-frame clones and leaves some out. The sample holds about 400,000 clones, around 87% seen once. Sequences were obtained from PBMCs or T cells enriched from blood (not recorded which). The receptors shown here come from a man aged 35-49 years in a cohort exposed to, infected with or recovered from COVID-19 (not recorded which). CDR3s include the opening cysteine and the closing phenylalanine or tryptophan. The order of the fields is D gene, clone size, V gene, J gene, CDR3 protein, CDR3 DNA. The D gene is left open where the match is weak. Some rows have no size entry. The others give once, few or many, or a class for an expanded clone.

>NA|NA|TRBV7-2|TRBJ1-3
CASSLSYPGNTIYF
TGTGCCAGCAGCCTTAGCTATCCTGGAAACACCATATATTTT
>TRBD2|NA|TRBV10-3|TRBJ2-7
CAISRAASGRSRDYEQYF
TGTGCCATCAGTAGAGCGGCTAGCGGGAGGTCCAGAGACTACGAGCAGTACTTC
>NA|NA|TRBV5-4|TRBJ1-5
CASSYQGSNQPQHF
TGTGCCAGCAGCTATCAGGGGAGCAATCAGCCCCAGCATTTT
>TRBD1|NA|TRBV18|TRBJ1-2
CASSPPTGNGYTF
TGTGCCAGCTCACCACCGACAGGGAATGGCTACACCTTC
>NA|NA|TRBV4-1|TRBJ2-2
CASRANQGNTGELFF
TGCGCCAGCAGGGCCAATCAGGGGAACACCGGGGAGCTGTTTTTT
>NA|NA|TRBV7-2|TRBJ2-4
CASSLRPGPELAKNIQYF
TGTGCCAGCAGCTTAAGGCCAGGGCCCGAACTAGCCAAAAACATTCAGTACTTC
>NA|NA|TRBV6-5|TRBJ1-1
CASSYSRRGGAAFF
TGTGCCAGCAGTTACTCGAGAAGGGGAGGAGCAGCTTTCTTT
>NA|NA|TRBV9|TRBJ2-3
CASSVHTMSDTQYF
TGTGCCAGCAGCGTACATACAATGTCAGATACGCAGTATTTT
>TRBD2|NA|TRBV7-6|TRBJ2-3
CASSVVAGLGTDTQYF
TGTGCCAGCAGCGTCGTAGCGGGCTTGGGTACAGATACGCAGTATTTT
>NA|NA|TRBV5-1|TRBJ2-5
CASSLGAVQETQYF
TGCGCCAGCAGCTTGGGTGCAGTCCAAGAGACCCAGTACTTC
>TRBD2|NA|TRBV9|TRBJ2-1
CASSSRTSGTYNEQFF
TGTGCCAGCAGCTCCCGGACTAGCGGGACTTACAATGAGCAGTTCTTC
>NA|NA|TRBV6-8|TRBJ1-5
CARDRGVSNQPQHF
TGTGCCAGGGACCGGGGAGTGAGCAATCAGCCCCAGCATTTT
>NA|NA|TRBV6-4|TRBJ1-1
CASSARGDTEAFF
TGTGCCAGCAGTGCCAGGGGTGACACTGAAGCTTTCTTT
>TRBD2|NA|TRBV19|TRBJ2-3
CASGGTSGRTTDTQYF
TGTGCCAGTGGGGGGACTAGCGGGAGAACCACAGATACGCAGTATTTT
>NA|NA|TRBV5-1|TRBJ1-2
CASSPGQNYGYTF
TGCGCCAGCAGCCCTGGACAGAACTATGGCTACACCTTC
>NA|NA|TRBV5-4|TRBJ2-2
CASSFRPGELFF
TGTGCCAGCAGCTTCAGGCCCGGGGAGCTGTTTTTT
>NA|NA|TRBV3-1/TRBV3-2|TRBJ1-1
CASSQSAVNTEAFF
TGTGCCAGCAGCCAAAGCGCGGTGAACACTGAAGCTTTCTTT
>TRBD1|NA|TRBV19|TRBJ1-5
CASTSGTGEYQPQHF
TGTGCCAGTACCTCCGGGACAGGGGAATATCAGCCCCAGCATTTT
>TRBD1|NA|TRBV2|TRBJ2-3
CASSGTGSKDTQYF
TGTGCCAGCAGCGGGACAGGGTCTAAAGATACGCAGTATTTT
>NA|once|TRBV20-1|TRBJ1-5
CSASSTGQRNQPQHF
TGCAGTGCTAGTTCTACAGGACAACGCAATCAGCCCCAGCATTTT
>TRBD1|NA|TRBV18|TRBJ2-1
CASSQGTGNNEQFF
TGTGCCAGCTCACAGGGGACAGGGAACAATGAGCAGTTCTTC
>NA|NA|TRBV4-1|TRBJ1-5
CASSQVGGGRGNQPQHF
TGCGCCAGCAGCCAAGTTGGGGGAGGACGGGGCAATCAGCCCCAGCATTTT
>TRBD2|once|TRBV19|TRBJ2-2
CASSTTREAGELFF
TGTGCCAGTAGCACAACCCGGGAGGCCGGGGAGCTGTTTTTT
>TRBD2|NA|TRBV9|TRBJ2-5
CASSIRLAGAIETQYF
TGTGCCAGCAGCATTCGACTAGCGGGAGCGATTGAGACCCAGTACTTC
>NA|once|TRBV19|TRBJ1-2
CASRGIGEIYGYTF
TGTGCCAGTAGGGGTATCGGGGAGATCTATGGCTACACCTTC
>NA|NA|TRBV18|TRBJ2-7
CASSPRVQGREPYEQYF
TGTGCCAGCTCACCACGAGTCCAGGGGCGAGAGCCCTACGAGCAGTACTTC
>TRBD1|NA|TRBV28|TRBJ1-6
CASRQQGAGNSPLHF
TGTGCCAGCAGACAACAGGGGGCCGGTAATTCACCCCTCCACTTT
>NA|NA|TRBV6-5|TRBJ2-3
CASNRNGYTDTQYF
TGTGCCAGCAACAGAAACGGTTACACAGATACGCAGTATTTT
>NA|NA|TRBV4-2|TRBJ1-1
CASSQDWRQGEAFF
TGTGCCAGCAGCCAAGATTGGCGACAAGGTGAAGCTTTCTTT
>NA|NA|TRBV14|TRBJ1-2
CASSQVGQPSDYTF
TGTGCCAGCAGCCAAGTCGGACAGCCCTCGGACTACACCTTC
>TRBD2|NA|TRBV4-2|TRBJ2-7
CASSQEPSGTSYEQYF
TGTGCCAGCAGCCAAGAACCTAGCGGGACCTCCTACGAGCAGTACTTC
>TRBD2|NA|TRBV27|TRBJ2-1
CASSFGPGLAGKVYNEQFF
TGTGCCAGCAGTTTTGGCCCGGGACTAGCGGGAAAAGTATACAATGAGCAGTTCTTC
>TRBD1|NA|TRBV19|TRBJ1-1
CASSVDREDTEAFF
TGTGCCAGTAGTGTTGACAGGGAGGACACTGAAGCTTTCTTT
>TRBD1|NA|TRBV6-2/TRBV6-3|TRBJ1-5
CASSPTGGNQPQHF
TGTGCCAGCAGCCCTACAGGGGGCAATCAGCCCCAGCATTTT
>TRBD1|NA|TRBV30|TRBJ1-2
CAWTDLGTVYGYTF
TGTGCCTGGACCGACCTCGGGACAGTCTATGGCTACACCTTC
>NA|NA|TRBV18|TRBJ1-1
CASSPGQNTEAFF
TGTGCCAGCTCACCAGGACAAAACACTGAAGCTTTCTTT
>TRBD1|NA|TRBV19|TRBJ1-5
CASSIIVTGIQPQHF
TGTGCCAGTAGTATAATCGTGACAGGGATTCAGCCCCAGCATTTT
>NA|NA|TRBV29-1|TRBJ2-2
CSVQGQLANTGELFF
TGCAGCGTGCAAGGACAGTTAGCGAACACCGGGGAGCTGTTTTTT
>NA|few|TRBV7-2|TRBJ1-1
CASSPYEGVNTEAFF
TGTGCCAGCAGCCCCTATGAGGGGGTGAACACTGAAGCTTTCTTT
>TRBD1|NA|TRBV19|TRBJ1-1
CASSPGTGTMNTEAFF
TGTGCCAGCTCCCCCGGGACAGGGACCATGAACACTGAAGCTTTCTTT
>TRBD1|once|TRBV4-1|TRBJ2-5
CASSQVAVRQGRGGGQETQYF
TGCGCCAGCAGCCAAGTTGCAGTGAGACAGGGGCGGGGAGGAGGGCAAGAGACCCAGTACTTC
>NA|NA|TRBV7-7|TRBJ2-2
CASSPLTLQATGELFF
TGTGCCAGCAGCCCCCTGACGTTACAGGCTACCGGGGAGCTGTTTTTT
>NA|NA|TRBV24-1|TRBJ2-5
CATELAARETQYF
TGTGCCACTGAGTTGGCGGCCCGCGAGACCCAGTACTTC
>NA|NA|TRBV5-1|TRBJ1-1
CASSAAPRALNTEAFF
TGCGCCAGCAGCGCTGCGCCAAGAGCATTGAACACTGAAGCTTTCTTT
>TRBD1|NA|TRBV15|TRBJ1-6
CATSRGGGNNSPLHF
TGTGCCACCAGCAGAGGAGGGGGCAATAATTCACCCCTCCACTTT
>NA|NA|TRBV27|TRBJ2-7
CASTPQGRVHEQYF
TGTGCCAGCACCCCTCAGGGCAGGGTCCACGAGCAGTACTTC
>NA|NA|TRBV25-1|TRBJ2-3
CASNRLETDTQYF
TGTGCCAGCAATAGACTAGAGACAGATACGCAGTATTTT
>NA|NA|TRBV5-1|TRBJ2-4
CASSRGSGEGAKNIQYF
TGCGCCAGCAGCCGAGGGAGCGGAGAAGGGGCCAAAAACATTCAGTACTTC
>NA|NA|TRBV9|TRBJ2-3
CASSVSLAQMSSTDTQYF
TGTGCCAGCAGCGTAAGCCTAGCGCAAATGTCTAGCACAGATACGCAGTATTTT
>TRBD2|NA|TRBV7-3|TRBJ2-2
CASSFSGTFNTGELFF
TGTGCCAGCAGCTTTAGCGGGACCTTCAACACCGGGGAGCTGTTTTTT
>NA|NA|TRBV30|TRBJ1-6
CAWSRNSPLHF
TGTGCCTGGAGTCGGAATTCACCCCTCCACTTT
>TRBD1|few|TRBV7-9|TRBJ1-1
CASSSGSGTANTEAFF
TGTGCCAGCAGCTCAGGGTCCGGGACAGCGAACACTGAAGCTTTCTTT
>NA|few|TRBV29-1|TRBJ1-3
CSVQKLYSSGNTIYF
TGCAGCGTTCAAAAGCTTTACTCCTCTGGAAACACCATATATTTT
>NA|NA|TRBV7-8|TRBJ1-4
CASSLSVATNEKLFF
TGTGCCAGCAGCTTATCTGTTGCAACTAATGAAAAACTGTTTTTT
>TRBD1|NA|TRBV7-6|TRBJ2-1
CASSLDPDRGEQFF
TGTGCCAGCAGCTTAGATCCCGACAGGGGTGAGCAGTTCTTC
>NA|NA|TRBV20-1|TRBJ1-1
CSAIGNTEAFF
TGCAGTGCCATCGGGAACACTGAAGCTTTCTTT
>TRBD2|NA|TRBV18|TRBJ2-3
CASSREASGRTDTQYF
TGTGCCAGCTCACGTGAGGCTAGCGGGAGAACAGATACGCAGTATTTT
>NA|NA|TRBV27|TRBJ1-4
CASSQGGSNEKLFF
TGTGCCAGCAGTCAGGGAGGGTCTAATGAAAAACTGTTTTTT
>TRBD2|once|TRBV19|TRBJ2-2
CATTSGRRTGELFF
TGTGCCACCACTAGCGGGAGGAGGACCGGGGAGCTGTTTTTT